The present T cell receptor beta chain was sequenced within a study of human T cells and chemical hapten exposure. Via MiXCR, TCRdb re-called the RACE reads, giving one row per CDR3 protein. The sample has under 450,000 distinct CDR3 sequences, around 5% seen once; the top ten hold about 2.2%. Germline trimming cut 7 bases from V and 6 bases from J; bases unmatched to any gene: 4. The CDR3 has 13 amino acids. CDR1 and CDR2 (germline): KGHDR, SFDVKD. This clonotype was counted at least ten times. Time point: patch test 1, 2 weeks after DPC sensitization. As for treatment: therapeutic diphenylcyclopropenone sensitization with weekly scalp DPC.

The V call is TRBV24-1, the J call TRBJ2-1; 8 bases align to TRBD1. The TCR sequence derives from a woman aged 50 to 60 with alopecia areata. Some clones in this sample may be carry-over from other donors' samples. Sequencing used whole blood, obtained in connection with sensitization to the hapten diphenylcyclopropenone (DPC). As DNA, the CDR3 is TGTGCCACCAGCTTGACAGGGGCCAATGAGCAGTTCTTC. The encoded protein is CATSLTGANEQFF.